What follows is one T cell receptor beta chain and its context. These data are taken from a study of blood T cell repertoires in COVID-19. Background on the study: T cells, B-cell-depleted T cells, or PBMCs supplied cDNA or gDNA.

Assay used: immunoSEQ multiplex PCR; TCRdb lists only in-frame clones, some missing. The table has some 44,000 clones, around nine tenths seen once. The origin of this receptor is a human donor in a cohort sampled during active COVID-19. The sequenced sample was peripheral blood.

This CDR3 is CASSPPTGVYNEQFF. The DNA for the CDR3 is TGTGCCAGCAGCCCCCCGACAGGGGTCTACAATGAGCAGTTCTTC. J is TRBJ2-1 and V is TRBV13, with 8 nucleotides matching TRBD1. Germline loops: CDR1 PRHDT, CDR2 FYEKMQ (reference sequence). The CDR3 has 15 residues. With V trimmed by 5 bases and J by 3 bases, 6 bases remained unmatched.